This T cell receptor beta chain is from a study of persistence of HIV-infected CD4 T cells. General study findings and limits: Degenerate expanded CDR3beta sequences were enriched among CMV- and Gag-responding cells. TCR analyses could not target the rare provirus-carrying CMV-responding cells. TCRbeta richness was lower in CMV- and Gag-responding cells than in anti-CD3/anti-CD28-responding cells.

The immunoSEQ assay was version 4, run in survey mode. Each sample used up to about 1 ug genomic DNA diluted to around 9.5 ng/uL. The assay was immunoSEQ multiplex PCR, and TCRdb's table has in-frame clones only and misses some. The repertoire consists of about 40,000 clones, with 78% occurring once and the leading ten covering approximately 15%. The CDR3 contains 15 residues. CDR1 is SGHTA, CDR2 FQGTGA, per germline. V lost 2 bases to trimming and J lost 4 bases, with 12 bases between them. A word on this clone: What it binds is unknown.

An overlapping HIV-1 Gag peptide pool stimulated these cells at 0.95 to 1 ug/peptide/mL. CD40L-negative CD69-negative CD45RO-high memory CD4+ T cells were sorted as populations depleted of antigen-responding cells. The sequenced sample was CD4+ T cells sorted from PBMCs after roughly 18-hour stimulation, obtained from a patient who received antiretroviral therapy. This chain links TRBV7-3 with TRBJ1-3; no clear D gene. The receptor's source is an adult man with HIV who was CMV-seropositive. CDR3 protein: CASSLVGGGGNTIYF. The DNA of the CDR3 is TGTGCCAGCAGCTTAGTAGGTGGTGGGGGAAACACCATATATTTT.